Listed below are T cell receptor beta chains from one sample, sequenced in a study of blood T cell repertoires in COVID-19. Some clones are missing from TCRdb's copy, which holds only in-frame ones; the method was immunoSEQ multiplex PCR. Of approximately 270,000 clones detected, approximately 88% appear once; the ten largest clones hold 6% to 6.5%. What was sequenced was peripheral blood. Every receptor here comes from a woman in her twenties or thirties with COVID-19, enrolled during active disease. Both conserved end residues are part of each CDR3. Fields, in order: V gene, J gene, CDR3 protein.

V: TRBV18
J: TRBJ2-5
CDR3: CASSLGLAQETQYF

V: TRBV5-4
J: TRBJ2-1
CDR3: CASSPPVGQFGEQFF

V: TRBV6-5
J: TRBJ2-1
CDR3: CASSYFRSSYNEQFF

V: TRBV6-6
J: TRBJ2-7
CDR3: CASSYGLAGEQYF

V: TRBV11-2
J: TRBJ1-6
CDR3: CASSRHREDSPLHF

V: TRBV4-1
J: TRBJ2-1
CDR3: CASSQGRTRSEQFF

V: TRBV10-3
J: TRBJ2-7
CDR3: CAISEGGAQSYEQYF

V: TRBV6-5
J: TRBJ2-3
CDR3: CASSYLGAGDTQYF

V: TRBV9
J: TRBJ2-3
CDR3: CASSVRSGGSTDTQYF

V: TRBV7-2
J: TRBJ1-6
CDR3: CASSKDGAAGNSPLHF

V: TRBV7-8
J: TRBJ1-1
CDR3: CASSPRDREVEAFF

V: TRBV5-1
J: TRBJ1-4
CDR3: CASSPGDRVDEKLFF

V: TRBV28
J: TRBJ2-1
CDR3: CASRLGGGGRNEQFF

V: TRBV30
J: TRBJ1-6
CDR3: CAWSPRDKNSPLHF

V: TRBV2
J: TRBJ2-1
CDR3: CASTESGRANEQFF

V: TRBV2
J: TRBJ1-4
CDR3: CASSRDQAGEKLFF

V: TRBV3-1/TRBV3-2
J: TRBJ2-1
CDR3: CASSPGGTSGYNEQFF

V: TRBV5-1
J: TRBJ2-5
CDR3: CASSLDTVSPGAQYF

V: TRBV29-1
J: TRBJ2-1
CDR3: CSVYGADSYNEQFF

V: TRBV3-1/TRBV3-2
J: TRBJ2-1
CDR3: CASSLSGTHNEQFF

V: TRBV5-5
J: TRBJ2-3
CDR3: CASSPRTSGGGRWYTDTQYF

V: TRBV11-2
J: TRBJ2-1
CDR3: CASSLTLGTGLVGGNEQFF

V: TRBV19
J: TRBJ1-1
CDR3: CASIRTGRVTEAFF

V: TRBV4-2
J: TRBJ1-2
CDR3: CASSQGQGNGYTF

V: TRBV5-1
J: TRBJ2-7
CDR3: CASSFSDRSYEQYF

V: TRBV28
J: TRBJ1-5
CDR3: CASSLTGNQPQHF

V: TRBV28
J: TRBJ2-2
CDR3: CASSTPTGANTGELFF

V: TRBV10-2
J: TRBJ2-2
CDR3: CASSDVAGNTGELFF

V: TRBV18
J: TRBJ2-1
CDR3: CASSPPGFTGGSYNEQFF

V: TRBV11-3
J: TRBJ2-3
CDR3: CASSLGLAATDTQYF

V: TRBV28
J: TRBJ1-2
CDR3: CASSLVQGSPNYGYTF

V: TRBV4-3
J: TRBJ1-4
CDR3: CASSQATGFREKLFF

V: TRBV5-1
J: TRBJ2-3
CDR3: CASSEALAGIPQYF

V: TRBV27
J: TRBJ1-6
CDR3: CASSPTVVVSFNSPLHF

V: TRBV5-6
J: TRBJ2-2
CDR3: CASSLALGELFF

V: TRBV5-1
J: TRBJ2-3
CDR3: CASSPIGGDTQYF

V: TRBV3-1/TRBV3-2
J: TRBJ1-2
CDR3: CASSYTGDVEGYTF

V: TRBV14
J: TRBJ1-1
CDR3: CASSQDYSDRMNTEAFF

V: TRBV2
J: TRBJ2-3
CDR3: CASSERLPGTDTQYF

V: TRBV19
J: TRBJ1-4
CDR3: CASRPFTGDLNANEKLFF

V: TRBV5-1
J: TRBJ2-5
CDR3: CASSLGLAGRGVETQYF

V: TRBV19
J: TRBJ2-1
CDR3: CASSMQGNEQFF

V: TRBV6-2/TRBV6-3
J: TRBJ2-2
CDR3: CASSWASDTGELFF

V: TRBV5-8
J: TRBJ2-1
CDR3: CASSPVTRPSAIAYNEQFF

V: TRBV5-8
J: TRBJ2-1
CDR3: CASSFGTSGNNEQFF

V: TRBV14
J: TRBJ1-1
CDR3: CASSQVGAGRDEAFF

V: TRBV27
J: TRBJ1-5
CDR3: CASSSRDRAGNQPQHF

V: TRBV5-4
J: TRBJ2-5
CDR3: CASSLGSSGETQYF

V: TRBV11-2
J: TRBJ1-2
CDR3: CASSLGRGGNYGYTF